The subject of this entry is one TCR beta chain. The antigen is undetermined. The CDR3 loop spans 11 amino acids. Trimming pared 5 bases from V and 5 bases from J, leaving 6 bases between. Germline loops: CDR1 SNHLY, CDR2 FYNNEI. The sample comes from a study of T cell responses to AZD1222 COVID-19 vaccine. The method was immunoSEQ multiplex PCR; TCRdb's version includes in-frame clones alone and lacks a portion of them. The sample has 100,000 to 150,000 clones, 65% to 90% seen once. Study outcomes and limitations: Among the donors, most were white British and more were female, and clonal diversity was possibly underestimated. Spike-specific TCR breadth rose after two AZD1222 doses, and depth rose as well. Repertoire sampling occurred only after the peak T cell response. Only a handful of AZD1222 recipients were seropositive at baseline.

The J gene is TRBJ2-5, the V gene TRBV2, with D hard to call. The sample here was peripheral blood, taken on day 0 of AZD1222 vaccination. This clonotype was obtained from an adult in good health. The DNA of the CDR3 is TGTGCCAGCAGTACCTATGAGACCCAGTACTTC. Translation gives CASSTYETQYF.